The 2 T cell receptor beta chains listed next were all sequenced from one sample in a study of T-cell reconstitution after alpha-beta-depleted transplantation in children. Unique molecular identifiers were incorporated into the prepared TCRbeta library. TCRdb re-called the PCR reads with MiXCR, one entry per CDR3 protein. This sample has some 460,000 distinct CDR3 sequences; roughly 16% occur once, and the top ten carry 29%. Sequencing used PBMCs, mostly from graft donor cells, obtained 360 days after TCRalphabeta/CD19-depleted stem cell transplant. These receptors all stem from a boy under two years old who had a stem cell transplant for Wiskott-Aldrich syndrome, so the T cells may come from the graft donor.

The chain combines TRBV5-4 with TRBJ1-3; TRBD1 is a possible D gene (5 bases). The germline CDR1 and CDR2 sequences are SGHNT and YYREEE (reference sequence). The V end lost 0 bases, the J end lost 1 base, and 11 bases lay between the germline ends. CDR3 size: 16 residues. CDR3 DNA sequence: TGTGCCAGCAGCTTGGGGACACCGGGTTCTGGAAACACCATATATTTT. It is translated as CASSLGTPGSGNTIYF. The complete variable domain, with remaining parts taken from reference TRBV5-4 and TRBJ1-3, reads ETGVTQSPTHLIKTRGQQVTLRCSSQSGHNTVSWYQQALGQGPQFIFQYYREEENGRGNFPPRFSGLQFPNYSSELNVNALELDDSALYLCASSLGTPGSGNTIYFGEGSWLTVV.

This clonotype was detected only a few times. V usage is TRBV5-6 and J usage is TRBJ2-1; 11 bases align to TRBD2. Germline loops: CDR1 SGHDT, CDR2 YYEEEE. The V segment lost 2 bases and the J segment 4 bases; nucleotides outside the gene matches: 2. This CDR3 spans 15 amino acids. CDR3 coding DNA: TGTGCCAGCAGCTTCTGGACTAGCGGGTACAATGAGCAGTTCTTC. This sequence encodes CASSFWTSGYNEQFF.